Listed below are T cell receptor beta chains from one sample, sequenced in a study of cytomegalovirus exposure and HLA in healthy donors. Some clones are missing from TCRdb's copy, which holds only in-frame ones; the method was immunoSEQ multiplex PCR. Among some 100,000 clones listed, under 85% were seen once. Sequenced sample: PBMCs. These receptors were obtained from a man between 35 and 55 years old in good health and CMV-seronegative. Both conserved end residues are part of each CDR3. The D gene is left open where the match is weak. Size is omitted from some rows. Given values are once, few, many or a class for expanded clones.

j_gene: TRBJ1-3; abundance: -; d_gene: -; v_gene: TRBV7-8; CDR3aa: CASSPQSYGNTIYF; CDR3nt: TGTGCCAGCAGCCCACAATCGTATGGAAACACCATATATTTT
j_gene: TRBJ1-1; abundance: -; d_gene: -; v_gene: TRBV15; CDR3aa: CATSRVRAGGTEAFF; CDR3nt: TGTGCCACCAGCAGAGTACGAGCCGGTGGCACTGAAGCTTTCTTT
j_gene: TRBJ2-7; abundance: -; d_gene: -; v_gene: TRBV9; CDR3aa: CASSVDREPYEQYF; CDR3nt: TGTGCCAGCAGCGTAGACAGGGAGCCCTACGAGCAGTACTTC
j_gene: TRBJ1-3; abundance: -; d_gene: -; v_gene: TRBV27; CDR3aa: CASGNLGTLFSGNTIYF; CDR3nt: TGTGCCAGCGGGAATCTCGGGACTCTATTCTCTGGAAACACCATATATTTT
j_gene: TRBJ1-5; abundance: -; d_gene: TRBD1; v_gene: TRBV7-2; CDR3aa: CASSPGTGYWYSNQPQHF; CDR3nt: TGTGCCAGCAGCCCCGGGACAGGGTATTGGTACAGCAATCAGCCCCAGCATTTT
j_gene: TRBJ2-1; abundance: -; d_gene: -; v_gene: TRBV28; CDR3aa: CASSLAGLSYNEQFF; CDR3nt: TGTGCCAGCAGTTTAGCGGGGCTCTCCTACAATGAGCAGTTCTTC
j_gene: TRBJ2-3; abundance: -; d_gene: TRBD2; v_gene: TRBV27; CDR3aa: CASSPIGGQRGEGDTQYF; CDR3nt: TGTGCCAGCAGTCCCATTGGTGGGCAGCGGGGGGAAGGAGATACGCAGTATTTT
j_gene: TRBJ1-2; abundance: -; d_gene: -; v_gene: TRBV5-6; CDR3aa: CASSFNVGRHGYTF; CDR3nt: TGTGCCAGCAGCTTCAATGTGGGGAGACATGGCTACACCTTC
j_gene: TRBJ2-2; abundance: -; d_gene: -; v_gene: TRBV6-4; CDR3aa: CASSPRLGLTGELFF; CDR3nt: TGTGCCAGCAGTCCCCGTCTGGGGCTCACCGGGGAGCTGTTTTTT
j_gene: TRBJ2-3; abundance: -; d_gene: -; v_gene: TRBV2; CDR3aa: CASSEARGTDTQYF; CDR3nt: TGTGCCAGCAGTGAGGCCCGGGGCACAGATACGCAGTATTTT
j_gene: TRBJ2-3; abundance: -; d_gene: TRBD2; v_gene: TRBV7-9; CDR3aa: CASSFLSGAGGTDTQYF; CDR3nt: TGTGCCAGCAGCTTCCTGTCGGGAGCGGGGGGGACAGATACGCAGTATTTT
j_gene: TRBJ1-2; abundance: -; d_gene: -; v_gene: TRBV4-3; CDR3aa: CASSQESRNYGYTF; CDR3nt: TGCGCCAGCAGCCAAGAATCGCGTAACTATGGCTACACCTTC
j_gene: TRBJ1-1; abundance: -; d_gene: -; v_gene: TRBV10-3; CDR3aa: CAISEAGNTEAFF; CDR3nt: TGTGCCATCAGTGAGGCAGGGAACACTGAAGCTTTCTTT
j_gene: TRBJ2-7; abundance: -; d_gene: -; v_gene: TRBV27; CDR3aa: CASSLRGGRTYEQYF; CDR3nt: TGTGCCAGCAGTTTAAGGGGCGGCAGGACCTACGAGCAGTACTTC
j_gene: TRBJ2-3; abundance: -; d_gene: TRBD2; v_gene: TRBV4-2; CDR3aa: CASSQDRLAGGGTQYF; CDR3nt: TGTGCCAGCAGCCAAGATCGACTAGCGGGGGGTGGTACGCAGTATTTT
j_gene: TRBJ2-6; abundance: once; d_gene: -; v_gene: TRBV7-9; CDR3aa: CAGRDTRSGANVLTF; CDR3nt: TGTGCCGGTCGGGACACTCGCTCTGGGGCCAACGTCCTGACTTTC
j_gene: TRBJ2-2; abundance: -; d_gene: -; v_gene: TRBV19; CDR3aa: CASSIGSSTGELFF; CDR3nt: TGTGCCAGTAGTATCGGTTCTAGCACCGGGGAGCTGTTTTTT
j_gene: TRBJ2-7; abundance: -; d_gene: TRBD1; v_gene: TRBV27; CDR3aa: CANSGTGAYEQYF; CDR3nt: TGTGCCAACTCGGGGACAGGGGCCTACGAGCAGTACTTC
j_gene: TRBJ2-1; abundance: -; d_gene: TRBD2; v_gene: TRBV7-6; CDR3aa: CASSLVPGTSGDQQFF; CDR3nt: TGTGCCAGCAGCTTAGTTCCCGGGACTAGCGGGGATCAGCAGTTCTTC
j_gene: TRBJ2-3; abundance: -; d_gene: TRBD1; v_gene: TRBV2; CDR3aa: CASSEGGQGTDTQYF; CDR3nt: TGTGCCAGCAGTGAAGGGGGACAGGGGACAGATACGCAGTATTTT
j_gene: TRBJ2-1; abundance: -; d_gene: TRBD1; v_gene: TRBV6-1; CDR3aa: CASSPDRERYNEQFF; CDR3nt: TGTGCCAGCAGTCCGGACAGGGAAAGGTACAATGAGCAGTTCTTC
j_gene: TRBJ2-3; abundance: -; d_gene: TRBD1; v_gene: TRBV7-3; CDR3aa: CASSSGTGGTDTQYF; CDR3nt: TGTGCCAGCAGCTCGGGGACAGGGGGCACAGATACGCAGTATTTT
j_gene: TRBJ2-7; abundance: -; d_gene: TRBD2; v_gene: TRBV9; CDR3aa: CASSVGVGGYEQYF; CDR3nt: TGTGCCAGCAGCGTAGGGGTGGGAGGGTACGAGCAGTACTTC
j_gene: TRBJ1-1; abundance: -; d_gene: -; v_gene: TRBV9; CDR3aa: CASSAGRGMTNTEAFF; CDR3nt: TGTGCCAGCAGCGCCGGTAGGGGAATGACAAACACTGAAGCTTTCTTT
j_gene: TRBJ2-1; abundance: -; d_gene: TRBD1; v_gene: TRBV5-6; CDR3aa: CASSTGQDYNEQFF; CDR3nt: TGTGCCAGCAGCACGGGACAGGATTACAATGAGCAGTTCTTC
j_gene: TRBJ2-1; abundance: once; d_gene: -; v_gene: TRBV5-1; CDR3aa: CASSLGPGYPYNEQFF; CDR3nt: TGCGCCAGCAGCCTCGGCCCAGGGTACCCCTACAATGAGCAGTTCTTC
j_gene: TRBJ2-3; abundance: once; d_gene: -; v_gene: TRBV11-3; CDR3aa: CASSPDTDTQYF; CDR3nt: TGTGCCAGCAGCCCAGACACAGATACGCAGTATTTT
j_gene: TRBJ2-1; abundance: -; d_gene: TRBD2; v_gene: TRBV19; CDR3aa: CASSTPDRLAGGMGVGYNEQFF; CDR3nt: TGTGCCAGTAGTACTCCCGATCGACTAGCGGGGGGAATGGGGGTGGGATACAATGAGCAGTTCTTC
j_gene: TRBJ2-1; abundance: -; d_gene: TRBD2; v_gene: TRBV28; CDR3aa: CASSSLGGGAYNEQFF; CDR3nt: TGTGCCAGCAGTTCCCTTGGGGGGGGAGCCTACAATGAGCAGTTCTTC
j_gene: TRBJ2-3; abundance: few; d_gene: -; v_gene: TRBV14; CDR3aa: CASSQDAGGTQYF; CDR3nt: TGTGCCAGCAGCCAAGATGCAGGAGGTACGCAGTATTTT
j_gene: TRBJ2-1; abundance: -; d_gene: -; v_gene: TRBV7-9; CDR3aa: CSSSFIGAYVDNEQFF; CDR3nt: TGTTCCAGCAGCTTCATAGGGGCCTATGTCGACAATGAGCAGTTCTTC
j_gene: TRBJ2-7; abundance: -; d_gene: TRBD1; v_gene: TRBV19; CDR3aa: CASTPGTGPFYEQYF; CDR3nt: TGTGCCAGTACCCCAGGGACAGGTCCTTTCTACGAGCAGTACTTC
j_gene: TRBJ2-3; abundance: -; d_gene: -; v_gene: TRBV12-5; CDR3aa: CASGFPGLDTQYF; CDR3nt: TGTGCTAGTGGTTTCCCGGGACTAGATACGCAGTATTTT
j_gene: TRBJ2-5; abundance: -; d_gene: TRBD1; v_gene: TRBV4-1; CDR3aa: CASSQSPGQGEETQYF; CDR3nt: TGCGCCAGCAGCCAATCGCCGGGACAGGGAGAAGAGACCCAGTACTTC
j_gene: TRBJ2-5; abundance: -; d_gene: -; v_gene: TRBV7-8; CDR3aa: CASSLVRVAISETQYF; CDR3nt: TGTGCCAGCAGCTTAGTCAGGGTAGCAATTTCAGAGACCCAGTACTTC
j_gene: TRBJ1-2; abundance: -; d_gene: -; v_gene: TRBV27; CDR3aa: CASSLFSGGERYTF; CDR3nt: TGTGCCAGCAGTTTATTTAGTGGCGGGGAGCGCTACACCTTC
j_gene: TRBJ1-5; abundance: few; d_gene: TRBD1; v_gene: TRBV7-9; CDR3aa: CASSPTGENQPQHF; CDR3nt: TGTGCCAGCAGCCCAACAGGGGAAAATCAGCCCCAGCATTTT
j_gene: TRBJ1-2; abundance: -; d_gene: -; v_gene: TRBV29-1; CDR3aa: CSIEQGLNYGYTF; CDR3nt: TGCAGCATCGAACAGGGATTGAACTATGGCTACACCTTC
j_gene: TRBJ2-7; abundance: -; d_gene: -; v_gene: TRBV23-1; CDR3aa: CASRRLGGGQDHYEQYF; CDR3nt: TGCGCCAGCCGTAGGTTGGGCGGGGGCCAGGATCACTACGAGCAGTACTTC
j_gene: TRBJ1-1; abundance: -; d_gene: -; v_gene: TRBV15; CDR3aa: CATSLGGRVVDTEAFF; CDR3nt: TGTGCCACCAGCCTAGGAGGGCGGGTTGTGGACACTGAAGCTTTCTTT
j_gene: TRBJ1-2; abundance: -; d_gene: -; v_gene: TRBV6-1; CDR3aa: CASRTGISYGYTF; CDR3nt: TGTGCCAGCCGAACAGGGATCAGCTATGGCTACACCTTC
j_gene: TRBJ2-3; abundance: -; d_gene: TRBD2; v_gene: TRBV4-1; CDR3aa: CASTVNLAGSTDTQYF; CDR3nt: TGCGCCAGCACCGTTAATTTAGCGGGGAGCACAGATACGCAGTATTTT
j_gene: TRBJ1-4; abundance: -; d_gene: -; v_gene: TRBV27; CDR3aa: CASSFGAPYNEKLFF; CDR3nt: TGTGCCAGCAGTTTTGGGGCCCCGTATAATGAAAAACTGTTTTTT
j_gene: TRBJ1-1; abundance: once; d_gene: TRBD1; v_gene: TRBV7-9; CDR3aa: CASSPRDRGLNTEAFF; CDR3nt: TGTGCCAGCAGCCCCCGGGACAGGGGACTGAACACTGAAGCTTTCTTT
j_gene: TRBJ2-1; abundance: -; d_gene: -; v_gene: TRBV29-1; CDR3aa: CSVEGTSIYNEQFF; CDR3nt: TGCAGCGTTGAAGGGACTTCAATTTACAATGAGCAGTTCTTC
j_gene: TRBJ2-7; abundance: few; d_gene: TRBD2; v_gene: TRBV14; CDR3aa: CASSQEAGSSYEQYF; CDR3nt: TGTGCCAGCAGCCAAGAAGCGGGGAGCTCCTACGAGCAGTACTTC